Only one count was recorded for the clone carrying this TCR beta chain. What it recognizes is unknown. The method was immunoSEQ multiplex PCR; TCRdb's version includes in-frame clones alone and lacks a portion of them. The sample lists some 160,000 clones, 85% to 95% seen once, with more than 0.8% in the top ten. These data belong to a study of T cell responses to AZD1222 COVID-19 vaccine. Study findings and constraints: After the peak T cell response, and only then, were repertoires sampled. Baseline seropositivity characterized only 5 to 7 AZD1222 recipients. Donors were largely white British and mainly female; clonal diversity was possibly underestimated. The study found vaccine-associated CD4 TCRs spanning spike, dominant at 160-218 and 743-854.

Germline-derived CDR1 and CDR2 are SGHRS and YFSETQ. The V and J ends lost 4 bases and 0 bases respectively, with 8 bases between them. There are 14 residues in the CDR3. The TCR sequence derives from an adult in good health. The chain uses TRBV5-1 and TRBJ1-3; a weak D match, TRBD1 (5 bases). Material: peripheral blood, obtained on day 0 of AZD1222 vaccination. CDR3 nucleotides: TGCGCCAGCAGCCGGGACGACTCTGGAAACACCATATATTTT. This sequence encodes CASSRDDSGNTIYF. The variable domain in full, completed from reference TRBV5-1 and TRBJ1-3, reads KAGVTQTPRYLIKTRGQQVTLSCSPISGHRSVSWYQQTPGQGLQFLFEYFSETQRNKGNFPGRFSGRQFSNSRSEMNVSTLELGDSALYLCASSRDDSGNTIYFGEGSWLTVV.